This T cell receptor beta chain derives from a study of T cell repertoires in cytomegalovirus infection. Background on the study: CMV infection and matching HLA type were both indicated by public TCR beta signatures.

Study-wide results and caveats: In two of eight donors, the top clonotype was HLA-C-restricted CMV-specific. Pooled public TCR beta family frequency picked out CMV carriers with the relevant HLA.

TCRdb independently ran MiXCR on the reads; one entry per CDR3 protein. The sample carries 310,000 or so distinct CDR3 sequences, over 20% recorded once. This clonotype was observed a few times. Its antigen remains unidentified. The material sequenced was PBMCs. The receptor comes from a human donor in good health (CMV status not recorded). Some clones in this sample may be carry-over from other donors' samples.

DNA for the CDR3: TGTGCCAGCAGGTACAGCCAGGGTGCCAACACTGAAGCTTTCTTT. The encoded protein is CASRYSQGANTEAFF. The V and J genes are TRBV27 and TRBJ1-1; tentatively, D is TRBD1 (5 bases). The CDR3 is 15 amino acids. In germline, CDR1 is MNHEY, CDR2 SMNVEV (reference sequence). With 6 bases removed from V and 2 bases from J, the gap between germline ends came to 16 bases.